The clone carrying this T cell receptor beta chain was seen more than once but under ten times. Its antigen remains unidentified. TCRdb processed the reads anew with MiXCR; each CDR3 protein has one entry. This sample has about 150,000 distinct CDR3 sequences, with around 32% found just once. This specimen comes from a study of T cell repertoires in cytomegalovirus infection. Across the study: Use of recently identified HLA-C-restricted and well-studied HLA-B-restricted CMV epitopes was part of the study. A matching HLA type, together with CMV infection, was signaled by public TCR beta signatures.

Trimming removed 6 bases at V and 6 bases at J, with 15 bases between. Germline V lookup: CDR1 MRHNA, CDR2 SNTAGT. The CDR3 runs 15 residues. Notes on the study in general: Cumulated frequencies of public TCR beta families served to identify carriers of CMV plus the relevant HLA. Predominance within the ex vivo response was attributable to HLA-C-restricted CMV-specific TCR beta clonotypes.

J is TRBJ1-6 and V is TRBV6-4; D gene uncertain. This clonotype was sampled from a human donor in good health (CMV status not recorded). Some clones in this sample may be carry-over from other donors' samples. The sequenced sample was CD8+ T cells from cultured PBMCs, obtained from culture after CMV antigen stimulation. Written as DNA, the CDR3 is TGTGCCAGCAGAGACCGGGATTCGTCTAATTCACCCCTCCACTTT. Amino acid sequence: CASRDRDSSNSPLHF.